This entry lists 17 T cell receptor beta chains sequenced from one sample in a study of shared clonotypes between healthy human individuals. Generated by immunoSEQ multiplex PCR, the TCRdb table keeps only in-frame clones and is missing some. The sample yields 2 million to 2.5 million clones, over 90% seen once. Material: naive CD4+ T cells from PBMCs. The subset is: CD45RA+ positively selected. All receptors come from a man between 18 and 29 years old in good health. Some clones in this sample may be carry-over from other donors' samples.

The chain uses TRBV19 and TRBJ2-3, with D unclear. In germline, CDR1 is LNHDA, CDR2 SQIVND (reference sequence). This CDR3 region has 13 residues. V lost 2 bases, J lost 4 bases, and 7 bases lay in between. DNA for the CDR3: TGTGCCAGTAGTATATTGGATTCAGATACGCAGTATTTT. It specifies CASSILDSDTQYF.

Here the CDR3 reads CASIGLGTGELFF. The CDR3 DNA is TGTGCCAGCATCGGACTAGGAACCGGGGAGCTGTTTTTT. This rearrangement joins TRBV2 to TRBJ2-2, with TRBD2 identical over 7 bases. The CDR3 sequence is 13 residues long. CDR1 is SNHLY, CDR2 FYNNEI, per germline. V shed 7 bases and J 5 bases; nucleotides not matched to a gene: 4.

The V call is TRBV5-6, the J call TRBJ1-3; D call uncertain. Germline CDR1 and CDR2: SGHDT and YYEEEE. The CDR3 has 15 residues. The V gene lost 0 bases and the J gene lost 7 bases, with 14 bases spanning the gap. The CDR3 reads CASSLVLGFGNTIYF. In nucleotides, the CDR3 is TGTGCCAGCAGCTTGGTTTTGGGGTTCGGCAACACCATATATTTT.

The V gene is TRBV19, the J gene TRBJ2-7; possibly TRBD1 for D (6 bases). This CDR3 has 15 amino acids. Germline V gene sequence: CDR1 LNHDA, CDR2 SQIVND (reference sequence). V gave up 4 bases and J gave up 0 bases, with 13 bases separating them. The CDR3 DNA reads TGTGCCAGTAGTAACACCGGGACATTCTCCTACGAGCAGTACTTC. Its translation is CASSNTGTFSYEQYF.

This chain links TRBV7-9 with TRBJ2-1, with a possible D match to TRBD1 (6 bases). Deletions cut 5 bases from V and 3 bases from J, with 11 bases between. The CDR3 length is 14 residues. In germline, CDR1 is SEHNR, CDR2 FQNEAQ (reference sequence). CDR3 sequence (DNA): TGTGCCAGCAGCCCAGAGGGGGTCTACAATGAGCAGTTCTTC. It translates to CASSPEGVYNEQFF.

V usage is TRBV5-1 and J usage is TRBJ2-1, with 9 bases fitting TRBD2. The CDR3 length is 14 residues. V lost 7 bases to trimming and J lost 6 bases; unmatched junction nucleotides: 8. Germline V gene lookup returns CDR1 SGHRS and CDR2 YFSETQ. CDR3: CASHVAGVGNEQFF. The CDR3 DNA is TGCGCCAGCCATGTAGCGGGAGTCGGCAATGAGCAGTTCTTC.

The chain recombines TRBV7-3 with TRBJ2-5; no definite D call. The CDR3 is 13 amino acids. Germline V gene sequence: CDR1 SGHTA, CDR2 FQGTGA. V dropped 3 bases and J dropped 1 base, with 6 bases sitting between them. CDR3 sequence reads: CASSLVRQETQYF. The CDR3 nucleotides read TGTGCCAGCAGCTTGGTCCGCCAAGAGACCCAGTACTTC.

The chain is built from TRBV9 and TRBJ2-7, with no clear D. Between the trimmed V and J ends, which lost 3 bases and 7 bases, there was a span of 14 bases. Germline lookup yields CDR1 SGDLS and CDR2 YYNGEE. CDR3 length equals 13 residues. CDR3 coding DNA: TGTGCCAGCAGCGCTGGGAACCAAGGGGAGCAGTACTTC. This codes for CASSAGNQGEQYF.

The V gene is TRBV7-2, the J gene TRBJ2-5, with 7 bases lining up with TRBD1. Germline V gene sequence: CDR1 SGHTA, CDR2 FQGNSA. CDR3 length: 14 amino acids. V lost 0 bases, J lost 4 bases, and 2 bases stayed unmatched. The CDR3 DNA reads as TGTGCCAGCAGCTTAGCCCACAGGGGAGAGACCCAGTACTTC. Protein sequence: CASSLAHRGETQYF.

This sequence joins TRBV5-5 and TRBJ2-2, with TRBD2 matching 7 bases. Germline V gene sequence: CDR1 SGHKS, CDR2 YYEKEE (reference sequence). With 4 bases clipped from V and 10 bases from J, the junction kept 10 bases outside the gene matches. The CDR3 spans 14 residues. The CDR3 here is CASSDISTSAELFF. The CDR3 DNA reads TGTGCCAGCAGCGATATCAGCACTAGCGCGGAGCTGTTTTTT.

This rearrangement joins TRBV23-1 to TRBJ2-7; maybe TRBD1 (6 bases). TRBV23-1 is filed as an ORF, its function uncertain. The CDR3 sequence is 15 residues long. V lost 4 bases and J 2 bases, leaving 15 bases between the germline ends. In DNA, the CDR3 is TGCGCCAGCAGTCGTTGCCGGGACACAGCCTACGAGCAGTACTTC. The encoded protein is CASSRCRDTAYEQYF.

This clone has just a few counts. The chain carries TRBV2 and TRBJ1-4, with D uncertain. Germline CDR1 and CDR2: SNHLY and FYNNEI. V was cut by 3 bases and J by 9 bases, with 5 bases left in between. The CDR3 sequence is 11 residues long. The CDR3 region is CASSETQKLFF. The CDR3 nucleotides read TGTGCCAGCAGTGAGACCCAAAAACTGTTTTTT. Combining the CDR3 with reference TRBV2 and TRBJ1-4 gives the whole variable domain EPEVTQTPSHQVTQMGQEVILRCVPISNHLYFYWYRQILGQKVEFLVSFYNNEISEKSEIFDDQFSVERPDGSNFTLKIRSTKLEDSAMYFCASSETQKLFFGSGTQLSVL.

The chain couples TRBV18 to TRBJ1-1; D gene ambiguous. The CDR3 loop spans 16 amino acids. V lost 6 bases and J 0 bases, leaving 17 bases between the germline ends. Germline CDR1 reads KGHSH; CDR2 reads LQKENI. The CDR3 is CASSETEVGLNTEAFF. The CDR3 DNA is TGTGCCAGCTCGGAAACAGAGGTTGGATTGAACACTGAAGCTTTCTTT.

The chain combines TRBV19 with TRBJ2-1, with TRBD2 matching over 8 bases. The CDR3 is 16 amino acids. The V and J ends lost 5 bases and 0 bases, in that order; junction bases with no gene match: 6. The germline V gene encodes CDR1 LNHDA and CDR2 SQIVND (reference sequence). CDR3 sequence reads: CASSVTSGSSYNEQFF. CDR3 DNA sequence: TGTGCCAGTAGTGTTACTAGCGGCAGCTCCTACAATGAGCAGTTCTTC.

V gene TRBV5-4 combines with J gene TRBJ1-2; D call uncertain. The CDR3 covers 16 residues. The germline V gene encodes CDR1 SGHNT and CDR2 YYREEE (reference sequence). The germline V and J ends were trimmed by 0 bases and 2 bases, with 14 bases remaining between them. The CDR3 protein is CASSLVVPRLNYGYTF. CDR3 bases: TGTGCCAGCAGCTTGGTTGTCCCGAGACTGAACTATGGCTACACCTTC.

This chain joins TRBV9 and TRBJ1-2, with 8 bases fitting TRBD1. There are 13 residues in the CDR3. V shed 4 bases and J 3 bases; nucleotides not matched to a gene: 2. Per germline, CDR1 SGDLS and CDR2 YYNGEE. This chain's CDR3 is CASSPTGDYGYTF. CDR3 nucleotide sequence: TGTGCCAGCAGCCCGACAGGGGACTATGGCTACACCTTC.

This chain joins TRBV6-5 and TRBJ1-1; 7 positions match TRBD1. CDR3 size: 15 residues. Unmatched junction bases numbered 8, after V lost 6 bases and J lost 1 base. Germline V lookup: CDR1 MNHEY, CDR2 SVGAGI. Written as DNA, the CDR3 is TGTGCCAGCAGAACGTCCGACAGGGAGAACACTGAAGCTTTCTTT. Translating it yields CASRTSDRENTEAFF.